This T cell receptor (beta chain) is from a study of T cell responses to AZD1222 COVID-19 vaccine (dated by TCRdb to the early 2020s). In the study overall: TCR sequencing covered approximately 230 trial participants: 200 to 210 given two doses of AZD1222 and 26 given two doses of MenACWY control vaccine. Trial participants were enrolled by age into subgroups of 18-55, 56-69 and 70-plus years, and roughly 150, 30 and 60 TCR-sequenced participants, respectively, were included in these subgroups.

The CDR3 regions of human TCRbeta chains were analyzed by immunosequencing. As for the original processing: Repertoire TCRs were matched against a reference library of SARS-CoV-2-specific TCRs generated with the MIRA antigen-specificity platform. Breadth meant the fraction of unique TCRs that were SARS-CoV-2-associated, whereas depth meant the fraction of total T cells that were SARS-CoV-2-associated. Using the MIRA data, each spike-specific TCR was assigned both to the spike region to which the TCR was reactive and to a CD4 or CD8 class. Log10-transformed breadth and depth values were compared by one-way ANOVA with Sidak's multiple comparisons tests. Drawn from immuneACCESS, this table holds only the in-frame rearrangements with V and J called that TCRdb kept. Clones are partly lost; checked studies trace under half to an unresolved V gene and leave the rest unexplained. From that table come the V and J calls and clone size; the DNA was used to work out D and trimming. This sample gives approximately 45,000 clones in total; 70% to 90% of them show up just once. The top ten clones comprise 20% to 25% of the sample.

Regarding this clone: Its antigen is not yet known. No per-base quality is available; no much larger clone lies one base away.

Including the terminal cysteine and phenylalanine, the CDR3 comprises 13 residues. The kept DNA is CDR3 alone, 39 bases in frame from the first base. Trimming costs V 2 bases and J 6 bases, and their ends lie 10 bases apart. The germline V gene specifies KGHSH as CDR1 and LQKENI as CDR2. Points the paper makes about the study in general: The vaccine-associated CD4 TCRs covered the entire spike protein, and the dominant responses fell in regions 160-218 and 743-854. Conclusions about previously exposed vaccinees are limited because only 5 or 6 AZD1222 recipients were SARS-CoV-2 seropositive at baseline. Participants were mostly white British, with more females than males. The authors suggested clonal diversity may have been underestimated. Nearly half of unique spike-specific TCRs reportedly recognized epitopes outside regions mutated in the B.1.351 and B.1.1.7 variants. Because no samples from the day 14 peak response were available, repertoires could be characterized only after the peak T cell response. Spike-specific TCR breadth and depth rose significantly after two AZD1222 doses compared with day 0 and with MenACWY recipients. In the small 56-69-year group, the increase in depth fell short of significance, most likely because of low power.

Read against the paper, the sample's time point label means: about 28 days (+/-7) after the second vaccine dose. AZD1222 recipients whose second dose came at about 4 weeks and those whose second dose came at about 12 weeks were combined into one group, since spike-specific TCR depth and breadth did not differ between the two schedules. Samples from vaccinated people were obtained from the UK trials COV001 and COV002, which included a single-blind randomized controlled phase 2/3 trial of AZD1222 (ChAdOx1 nCoV-19) in healthy adults. For TCRbeta chain sequencing, PBMC samples from trial participants were taken at day 0 and at day 28 after the second dose.

The starting material was peripheral blood, obtained 28 days after the second AZD1222 dose. The V and J segments used are TRBV18 and TRBJ1-1; the D segment cannot be called with confidence. The source is an adult who received the AZD1222 COVID-19 vaccine. Here is the DNA: TGTGCCAGCTCACCAGATATTGAGTCTGAAGCTTTCTTT. Translated, it gives CASSPDIESEAFF.